One sample yielded the 23 T cell receptor beta chains listed below, sequenced in a study of control samples from healthy donors and cancer patients (dated by TCRdb to 2020 to 2021). Libraries were constructed by the immunoSEQ multiplex PCR assay. Entries here come from immuneACCESS through TCRdb and include only in-frame sequences with V and J called. Some clones fail to appear in such tables; in the studies checked, an unresolved V gene covers under half of the shortfall, and the cause of the remainder is unknown. Recorded for this sample are around 130,000 clones; about nine tenths of them occurred a single time. 6.5% to 9.5% of the sample goes to the ten largest clones. The sequencing input was PBMCs. These receptors were obtained from a man aged 45-65 years with head and neck cancer.

V usage is TRBV28 and J usage is TRBJ2-3; the match to TRBD2 covers 13 bases. This CDR3 is built from 17 residues. Germline loops: CDR1 MDHEN, CDR2 SYDVKM. The ends lost 1 base at V and 3 bases at J; junction bases unmatched: 4. The CDR3 reads CASSLSGLAGHTDTQYF. CDR3 sequence (DNA): TGTGCCAGCAGTTTATCGGGACTAGCGGGACATACAGATACGCAGTATTTT.

The chain links TRBV4-2 to TRBJ2-3; 12 bases are a match to TRBD2. This CDR3 spans 17 amino acids. After removal of 0 bases from V and 6 bases from J, the junction contained 7 bases not matched to a gene. Germline V gene lookup returns CDR1 LGHNA and CDR2 YNFKEQ. CDR3 sequence reads: CASSQDTSGGTGDTQYF. The CDR3 DNA is TGTGCCAGCAGCCAAGATACTAGCGGGGGGACAGGTGATACGCAGTATTTT.

CDR3 residues: CASSESTDTQYF. CDR3 sequence (DNA): TGCGCCAGCAGTGAGTCGACAGATACGCAGTATTTT. The chain has TRBV10-1 and TRBJ2-3; D uncertain. Trimming took 0 bases from V and 3 from J, leaving 1 base between them. This CDR3 spans 12 amino acids. Germline CDR1 and CDR2: WNHNN and SYGVQD (reference sequence).

The rearrangement joins TRBV10-3 to TRBJ1-2; D gene ambiguous. Per the germline V gene, CDR1 is ENHRY and CDR2 is SYGVKD. This CDR3 spans 13 amino acids. Trimming stripped 0 bases from V and 8 bases from J, with 10 bases between. In nucleotides, the CDR3 is TGTGCCATCAGTGAGTCGACGGGAAGCGGCTACACCTTC. Protein sequence: CAISESTGSGYTF.

The V call is TRBV4-1, the J call TRBJ2-5; 10 positions agree with TRBD1. V lost 5 bases to trimming and J lost 3 bases; unmatched junction nucleotides: 6. The CDR3 extends over 15 amino acids. The germline gives CDR1 MGHRA, CDR2 YSYEKL. The CDR3 here is CASSTPGTGEETQYF. CDR3 nucleotide sequence: TGCGCCAGCAGCACCCCCGGGACAGGGGAAGAGACCCAGTACTTC.

The rearrangement links TRBV28 to TRBJ1-6; TRBD1 aligns across 7 bases. The trim removed 5 bases at V and 8 bases at J, leaving 6 bases unmatched. The CDR3 is made up of 14 amino acids. CDR1 is MDHEN, CDR2 SYDVKM, per germline. This chain's CDR3 is CASSVRQGYSPLHF. CDR3 bases: TGTGCCAGCAGTGTGAGACAGGGATATTCACCCCTCCACTTT. Supplemented by reference TRBV28 and TRBJ1-6, the full variable domain reads DVKVTQSSRYLVKRTGEKVFLECVQDMDHENMFWYRQDPGLGLRLIYFSYDVKMKEKGDIPEGYSVSREKKERFSLILESASTNQTSMYLCASSVRQGYSPLHFGNGTRLTVT.

The chain combines TRBV27 with TRBJ2-1, with unresolved D. CDR1 is MNHEY and CDR2 is SMNVEV in the germline V gene (reference sequence). Trimming left V 3 bases short and J 10 bases short, with 7 bases between. The CDR3 has 11 amino acids. The CDR3 loop reads CASSFIGEQFF. The CDR3 DNA is TGTGCCAGCAGTTTTATAGGGGAGCAGTTCTTC.

This chain joins TRBV19 and TRBJ2-4; D is undetermined. CDR1 and CDR2 from the germline V gene are LNHDA and SQIVND (reference sequence). The CDR3 covers 14 residues. Deletions cut 2 bases from V and 0 bases from J, with 5 bases between. The CDR3 region is CASSIISAKNIQYF. Written as DNA, the CDR3 is TGTGCCAGTAGTATAATTTCAGCCAAAAACATTCAGTACTTC.

V usage is TRBV28 and J usage is TRBJ2-7; no reliable D call. Germline CDR1 MDHEN, CDR2 SYDVKM. The germline V and J ends were trimmed by 6 bases and 6 bases, with 15 bases remaining between them. The CDR3 covers 13 residues. The CDR3 DNA follows: TGTGCCAGCAGCCTGGGCAGTGCGAGCGAGCAGTACTTC. Its translation is CASSLGSASEQYF.

Only one count was recorded for this clone. The V and J genes are TRBV19 and TRBJ2-2, with D possibly being TRBD1 (6 bases). Trimming removed 4 bases at V and 1 base at J, with 10 bases between. Germline V CDR1 and CDR2: LNHDA, SQIVND (reference sequence). CDR3 length: 15 amino acids. Here the CDR3 reads CASSRPQGNTGELFF. DNA for the CDR3: TGTGCCAGTAGTAGGCCACAGGGGAACACCGGGGAGCTGTTTTTT.

The J gene is TRBJ1-1, the V gene TRBV12-3 or TRBV12-4, with D tentatively TRBD1 (6 bases). The CDR3 is 13 residues long. V shed 1 base and J shed 6 bases, with 9 bases lying between them. Here the CDR3 reads CASSLGQASEAFF. DNA for the CDR3: TGTGCCAGCAGTTTAGGACAGGCCTCTGAAGCTTTCTTT.

CDR3 nucleotide sequence: TGCGCCAGCAGTGATGATAGTAATAGCAATCAGCCCCAGCATTTT. This encodes CASSDDSNSNQPQHF. The gene calls are TRBV10-1 and TRBJ1-5; D remains unclear. Trimming removed 3 bases from V and 0 bases from J, with 9 bases in between. The CDR3 is 15 residues long. Germline CDR1 and CDR2: WNHNN and SYGVQD (reference sequence).

This clone came up a few times. The chain couples TRBV19 to TRBJ1-4; no firm D call. The ends were cut back, 5 bases at V and 3 bases at J, with 4 bases in the middle. CDR1 is LNHDA and CDR2 is SQIVND in the germline V gene (reference sequence). This CDR3 contains 12 residues. The CDR3 loop is CASSEANEKLFF. The CDR3 coding sequence is TGTGCCAGTAGTGAGGCTAATGAAAAACTGTTTTTT.

The V and J genes are TRBV6-5 and TRBJ1-4; D unclear. Germline lookup yields CDR1 MNHEY and CDR2 SVGAGI. There are 15 residues in the CDR3. V lost 0 bases and J 7 bases, leaving 12 bases between the germline ends. CDR3 in DNA: TGTGCCAGCAGTTACTCGTTCTTACCGGCTGAAAAACTGTTTTTT. Amino acids: CASSYSFLPAEKLFF.

This rearrangement joins TRBV5-4 to TRBJ2-7, with TRBD2 matching over 7 bases. The germline gives CDR1 SGHNT, CDR2 YYREEE (reference sequence). Germline trimming cut 3 bases from V and 4 bases from J; bases unmatched to any gene: 7. This CDR3 is 14 amino acids long. CDR3 DNA sequence: TGTGCCAGCAGCTGGGACTACAAGACTTACGAGCAGTACTTC. Its protein product is CASSWDYKTYEQYF.

The rearrangement uses TRBV5-3 and TRBJ2-2; D not certain. TRBV5-3 is classed as an ORF, of uncertain function. Trimming cost V 4 bases and J 5 bases, with 6 bases left between them. CDR3 length equals 12 residues. Written as DNA, the CDR3 is TGTGCCAGAAGCGAAGAGACCGGGGAGCTGTTTTTT. Translating gives CARSEETGELFF.

CDR3 coding DNA: TGTGCCAGCTCACCGTATAATCCCTCTGGAAACACCATATATTTT. This translates into CASSPYNPSGNTIYF. The chain combines TRBV18 with TRBJ1-3; the D is unclear. Germline CDR1 reads KGHSH; CDR2 reads LQKENI. V shed 3 bases and J shed 0 bases, with 9 bases lying between them. The CDR3 loop spans 15 amino acids.

This clone was counted a few times. V and J are TRBV2 and TRBJ1-5; D unresolved. The CDR3 length is 15 residues. From germline, CDR1 is SNHLY and CDR2 FYNNEI. Trimming stripped 1 base from V and 6 bases from J, with 13 bases between. In DNA form, the CDR3 reads TGTGCCAGCAGTGAAGGAGGGTATCTCGGTCAGCCCCAGCATTTT. Amino acid sequence: CASSEGGYLGQPQHF.

This chain uses TRBV25-1 with TRBJ2-7; 7 bases agree with TRBD2. Germline V gene lookup returns CDR1 MGHDK and CDR2 SYGVNS. Germline trimming cut 8 bases from V and 1 base from J; bases unmatched to any gene: 8. The CDR3 runs 14 residues. The CDR3 here is CASSGTIGSYEQYF. DNA for the CDR3: TGTGCCAGCTCAGGGACTATCGGATCCTACGAGCAGTACTTC.

This clone was recorded once. V usage is TRBV28 and J usage is TRBJ2-5; D ambiguous. Between the trimmed V and J ends, which lost 7 bases and 5 bases, there was a span of 11 bases. The CDR3 covers 12 residues. Looked up from germline, CDR1 is MDHEN and CDR2 is SYDVKM. CDR3 loop: CASNGQAETQYF. In nucleotides, the CDR3 is TGTGCCAGCAACGGGCAGGCGGAGACCCAGTACTTC.

J is TRBJ2-5 and V is TRBV18; no clear D gene. The length of the CDR3 is 14 residues. CDR1 and CDR2 (germline): KGHSH, LQKENI. The ends were cut back, 2 bases at V and 1 base at J, with 8 bases in the middle. The CDR3 bases are TGTGCCAGCTCACCAGGCCTACCCCAAGAGACCCAGTACTTC. Its protein product is CASSPGLPQETQYF.

The V gene is TRBV19, the J gene TRBJ2-1, with TRBD2 matching 9 bases. Germline CDR1 and CDR2: LNHDA and SQIVND (reference sequence). This CDR3 spans 16 amino acids. J lost 5 bases, V lost 6 bases, and 11 bases had no gene match. The CDR3 DNA reads as TGTGCCAGTAGGGCCTTACTAGCGGGTCACAACAATGAGCAGTTCTTC. It yields the protein CASRALLAGHNNEQFF.

The chain recombines TRBV19 with TRBJ1-2; possibly TRBD1 for D (6 bases). Germline CDR1 is LNHDA and CDR2 is SQIVND (reference sequence). Trimming stripped 7 bases from V and 3 bases from J, with 12 bases between. The CDR3 has 13 amino acids. The CDR3 sequence is CASISGGHYGYTF. CDR3 nucleotide sequence: TGTGCCAGTATCTCCGGGGGGCACTATGGCTACACCTTC.